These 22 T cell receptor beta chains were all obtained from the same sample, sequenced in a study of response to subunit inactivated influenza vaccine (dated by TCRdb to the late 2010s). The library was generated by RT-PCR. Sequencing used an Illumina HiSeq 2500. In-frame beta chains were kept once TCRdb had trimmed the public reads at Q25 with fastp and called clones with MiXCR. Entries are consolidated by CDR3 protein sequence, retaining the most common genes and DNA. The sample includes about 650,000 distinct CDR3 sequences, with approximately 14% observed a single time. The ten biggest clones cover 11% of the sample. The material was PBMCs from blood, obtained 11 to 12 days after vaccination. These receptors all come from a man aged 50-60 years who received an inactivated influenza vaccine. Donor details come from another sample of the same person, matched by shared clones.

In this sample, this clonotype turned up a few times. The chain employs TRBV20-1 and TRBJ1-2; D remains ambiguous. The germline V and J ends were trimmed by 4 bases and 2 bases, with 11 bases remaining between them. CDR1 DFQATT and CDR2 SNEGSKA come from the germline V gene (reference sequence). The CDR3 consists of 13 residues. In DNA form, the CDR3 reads TGCAGTGCTAACCGGGATACAAACTATGGCTACACCTTC. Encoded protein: CSANRDTNYGYTF.

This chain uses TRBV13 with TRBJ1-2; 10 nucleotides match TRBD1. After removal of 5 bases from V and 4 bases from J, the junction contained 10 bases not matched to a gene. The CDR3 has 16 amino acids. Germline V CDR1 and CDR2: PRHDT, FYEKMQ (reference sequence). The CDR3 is CASSTGSGQGFYGYTF. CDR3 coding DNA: TGTGCCAGCAGCACAGGCTCGGGACAGGGGTTCTATGGCTACACCTTC.

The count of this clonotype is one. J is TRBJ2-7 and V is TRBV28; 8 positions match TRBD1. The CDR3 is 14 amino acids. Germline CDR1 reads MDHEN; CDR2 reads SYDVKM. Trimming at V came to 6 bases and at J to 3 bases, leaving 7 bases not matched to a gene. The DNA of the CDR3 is TGTGCCAGCAGAGGGGACAGGCGCAACTACGAGCAGTACTTC. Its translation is CASRGDRRNYEQYF.

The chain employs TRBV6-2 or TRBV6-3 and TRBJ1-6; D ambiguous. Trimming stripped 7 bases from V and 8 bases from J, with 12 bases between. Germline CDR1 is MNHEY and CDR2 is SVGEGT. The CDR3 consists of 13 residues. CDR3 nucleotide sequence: TGTGCCAGCACCGATCGGACGGATTCACCCCTCCACTTT. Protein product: CASTDRTDSPLHF.

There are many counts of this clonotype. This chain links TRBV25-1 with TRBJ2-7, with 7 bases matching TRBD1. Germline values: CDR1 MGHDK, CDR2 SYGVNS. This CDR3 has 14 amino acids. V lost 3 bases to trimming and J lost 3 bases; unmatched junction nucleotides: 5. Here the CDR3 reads CASSETGSSYEQYF. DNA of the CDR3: TGTGCCAGCAGTGAGACAGGGTCAAGCTACGAGCAGTACTTC.

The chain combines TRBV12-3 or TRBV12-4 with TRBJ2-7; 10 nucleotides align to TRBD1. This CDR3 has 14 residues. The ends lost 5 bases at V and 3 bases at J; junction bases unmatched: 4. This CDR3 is CASSMGQGFYEQYF. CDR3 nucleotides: TGTGCCAGCAGTATGGGACAGGGGTTCTACGAGCAGTACTTC.

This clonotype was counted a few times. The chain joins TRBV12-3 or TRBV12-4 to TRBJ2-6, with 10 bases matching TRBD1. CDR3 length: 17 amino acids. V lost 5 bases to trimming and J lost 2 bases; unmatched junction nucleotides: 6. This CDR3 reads CASSPGQGNPGANVLTF. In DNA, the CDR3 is TGTGCCAGCAGTCCGGGACAGGGGAATCCTGGGGCCAACGTCCTGACTTTC.

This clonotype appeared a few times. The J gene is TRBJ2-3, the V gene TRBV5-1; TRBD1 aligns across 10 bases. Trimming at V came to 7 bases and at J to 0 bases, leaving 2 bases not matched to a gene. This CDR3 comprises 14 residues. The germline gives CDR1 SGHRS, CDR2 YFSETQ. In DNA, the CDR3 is TGCGCCAGCGGGACAGGGGCTAGCACAGATACGCAGTATTTT. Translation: CASGTGASTDTQYF.

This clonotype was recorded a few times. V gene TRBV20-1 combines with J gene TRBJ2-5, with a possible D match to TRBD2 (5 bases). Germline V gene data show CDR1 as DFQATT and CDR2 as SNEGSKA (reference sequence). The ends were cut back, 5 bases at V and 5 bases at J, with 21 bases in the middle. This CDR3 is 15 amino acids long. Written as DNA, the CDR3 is TGCAGTGCTCCGGAGCGGCCGAACCGCCGGGAGACCCAGTACTTC. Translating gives CSAPERPNRRETQYF.

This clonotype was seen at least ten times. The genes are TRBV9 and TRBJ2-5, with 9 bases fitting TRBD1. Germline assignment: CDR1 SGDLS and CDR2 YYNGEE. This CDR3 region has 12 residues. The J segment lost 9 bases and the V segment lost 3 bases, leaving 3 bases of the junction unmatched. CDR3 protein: CASSADRGPQYF. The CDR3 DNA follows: TGTGCCAGCAGCGCGGACAGGGGTCCCCAGTACTTC.

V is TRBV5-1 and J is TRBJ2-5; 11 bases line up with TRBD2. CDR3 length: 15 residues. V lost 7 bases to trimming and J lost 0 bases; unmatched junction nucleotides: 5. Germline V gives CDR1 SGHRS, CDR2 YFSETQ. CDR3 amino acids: CASYTGLADQETQYF. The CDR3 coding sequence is TGCGCCAGCTATACGGGACTAGCGGACCAAGAGACCCAGTACTTC.

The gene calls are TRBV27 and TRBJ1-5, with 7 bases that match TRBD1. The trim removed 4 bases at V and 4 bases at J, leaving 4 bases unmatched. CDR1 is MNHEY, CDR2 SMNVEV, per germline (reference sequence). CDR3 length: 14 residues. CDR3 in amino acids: CASSSQGRNQPQHF. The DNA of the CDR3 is TGTGCCAGCAGTTCACAGGGGCGAAATCAGCCCCAGCATTTT.

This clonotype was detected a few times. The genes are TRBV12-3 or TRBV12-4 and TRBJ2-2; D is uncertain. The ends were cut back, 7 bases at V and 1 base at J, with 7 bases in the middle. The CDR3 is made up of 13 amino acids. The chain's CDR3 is CASKELNTGELFF. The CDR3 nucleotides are TGTGCCAGCAAGGAGTTGAACACCGGGGAGCTGTTTTTT.

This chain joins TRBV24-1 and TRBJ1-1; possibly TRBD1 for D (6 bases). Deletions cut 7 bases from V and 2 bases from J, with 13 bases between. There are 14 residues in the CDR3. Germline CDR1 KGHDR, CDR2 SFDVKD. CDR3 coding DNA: TGTGCCACCAGGGGCGGGGGCTATAACACTGAAGCTTTCTTT. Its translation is CATRGGGYNTEAFF.

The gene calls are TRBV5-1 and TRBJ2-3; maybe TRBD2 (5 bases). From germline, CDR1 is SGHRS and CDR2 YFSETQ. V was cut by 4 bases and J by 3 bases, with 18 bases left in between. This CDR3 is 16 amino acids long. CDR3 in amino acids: CASSPAFPEGTDTQYF. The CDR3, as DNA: TGCGCCAGCAGCCCAGCCTTCCCCGAGGGAACAGATACGCAGTATTTT.

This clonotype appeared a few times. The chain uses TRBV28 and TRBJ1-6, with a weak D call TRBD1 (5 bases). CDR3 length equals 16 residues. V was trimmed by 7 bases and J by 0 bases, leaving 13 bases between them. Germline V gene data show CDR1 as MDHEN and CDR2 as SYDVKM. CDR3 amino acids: CASIKTESSYNSPLHF. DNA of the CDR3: TGTGCCAGCATTAAGACAGAGAGCTCCTATAATTCACCCCTCCACTTT. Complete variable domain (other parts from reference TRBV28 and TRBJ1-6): DVKVTQSSRYLVKRTGEKVFLECVQDMDHENMFWYRQDPGLGLRLIYFSYDVKMKEKGDIPEGYSVSREKKERFSLILESASTNQTSMYLCASIKTESSYNSPLHFGNGTRLTVT.

The CDR3 is CASSFWRLAGGSTDTQYF. In DNA, the CDR3 is TGTGCCAGCAGTTTCTGGCGACTAGCGGGGGGAAGCACAGATACGCAGTATTTT. The genes are TRBV12-3 or TRBV12-4 and TRBJ2-3; TRBD2 matches 13 bases. J was trimmed by 0 bases and V by 3 bases; bases with no gene match: 6. The CDR3 sequence is 18 residues long.

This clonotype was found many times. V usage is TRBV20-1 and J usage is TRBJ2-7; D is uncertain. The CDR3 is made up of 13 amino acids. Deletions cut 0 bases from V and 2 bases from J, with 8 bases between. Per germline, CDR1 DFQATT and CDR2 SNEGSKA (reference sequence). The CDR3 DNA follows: TGCAGTGCTAGAGACATACCTCCCTACGAGCAGTACTTC. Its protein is CSARDIPPYEQYF.

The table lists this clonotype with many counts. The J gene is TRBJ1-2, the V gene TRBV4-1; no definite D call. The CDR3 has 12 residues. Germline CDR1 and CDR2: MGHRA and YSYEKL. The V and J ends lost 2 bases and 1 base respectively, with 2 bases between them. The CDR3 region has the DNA TGCGCCAGCAGCCAAAGTAACTATGGCTACACCTTC. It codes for CASSQSNYGYTF.

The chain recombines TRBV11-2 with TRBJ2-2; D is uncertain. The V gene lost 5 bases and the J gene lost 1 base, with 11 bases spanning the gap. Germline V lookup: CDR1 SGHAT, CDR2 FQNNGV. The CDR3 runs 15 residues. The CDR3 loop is CASSGRWKNTGELFF. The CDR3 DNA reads TGTGCCAGCAGCGGACGTTGGAAGAACACCGGGGAGCTGTTTTTT.

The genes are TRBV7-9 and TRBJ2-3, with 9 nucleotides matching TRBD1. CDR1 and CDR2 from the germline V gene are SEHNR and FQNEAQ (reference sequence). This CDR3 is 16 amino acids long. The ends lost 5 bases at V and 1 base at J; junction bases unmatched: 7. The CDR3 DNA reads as TGTGCCAGCAGCCCCCGGGACAGGGCTGGCACAGATACGCAGTATTTT. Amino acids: CASSPRDRAGTDTQYF.

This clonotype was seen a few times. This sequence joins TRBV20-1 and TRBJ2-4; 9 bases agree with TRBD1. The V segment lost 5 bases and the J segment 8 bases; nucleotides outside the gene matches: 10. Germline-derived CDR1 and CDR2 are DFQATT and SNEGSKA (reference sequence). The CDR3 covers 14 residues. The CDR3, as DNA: TGCAGTGCTTCGCCCGGGACAGGGAGGGACATTCAGTACTTC. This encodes CSASPGTGRDIQYF.